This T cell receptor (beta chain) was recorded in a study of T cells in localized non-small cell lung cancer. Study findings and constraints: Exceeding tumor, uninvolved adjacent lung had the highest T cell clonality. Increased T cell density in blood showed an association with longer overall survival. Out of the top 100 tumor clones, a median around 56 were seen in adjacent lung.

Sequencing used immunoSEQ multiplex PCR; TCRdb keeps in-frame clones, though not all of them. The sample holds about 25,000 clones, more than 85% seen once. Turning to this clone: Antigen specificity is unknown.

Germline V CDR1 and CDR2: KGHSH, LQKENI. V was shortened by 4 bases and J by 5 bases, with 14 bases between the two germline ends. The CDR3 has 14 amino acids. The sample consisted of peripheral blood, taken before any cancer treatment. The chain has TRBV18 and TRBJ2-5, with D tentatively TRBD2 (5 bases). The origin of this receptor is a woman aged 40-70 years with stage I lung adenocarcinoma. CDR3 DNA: TGTGCCAGCTCACGGACTGCGGCCGCTGAGACCCAGTACTTC. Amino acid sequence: CASSRTAAAETQYF.